This T cell receptor (beta chain) stems from a study of a mutant IDH1 vaccine in newly diagnosed glioma. Study as a whole: Across weeks 1, 3, 5, 7, 11, 15, 19 and 23, patients received a vaccination each time, eight in all. Among treated patients, roughly 60% were male and about 38% female, and mean age was roughly 40 years. Earlier treatment was radiotherapy, temozolomide, or both, with most getting both. Whole-study results and caveats: Detectable vaccine-induced immune responses arose in around 92% of patients.

The time point here: week 23, last vaccination. The content of each vaccine dose was 300 ug of mutant IDH1 20-mer peptide, and topical imiquimod accompanied it. Notes on this clone: The antigen is unknown.

In germline, CDR1 is GTSNPN, CDR2 SVGIG (reference sequence). The CDR3 has 17 residues. The V end was cut by 2 bases, the J end by 5 bases, with 25 bases between. Measured with immunoSEQ multiplex PCR; TCRdb has only the in-frame clones, and not every one. Altogether approximately 30,000 clones are present, approximately 78% being singletons, with the ten largest covering approximately 17%. The clonotype comes from a woman between 25 and 40 years old with glioma. The chain joins TRBV30 to TRBJ2-7; TRBD2 is a possible D gene (5 bases). The material was PBMCs, obtained from a glioma patient whose treatment included an IDH1 peptide vaccine. CDR3 coding DNA: TGTGCCTGGAGTTCCCCTCCCCCGTGGCAGTGGCGGGACGAGCAGTACTTC. It yields the protein CAWSSPPPWQWRDEQYF.